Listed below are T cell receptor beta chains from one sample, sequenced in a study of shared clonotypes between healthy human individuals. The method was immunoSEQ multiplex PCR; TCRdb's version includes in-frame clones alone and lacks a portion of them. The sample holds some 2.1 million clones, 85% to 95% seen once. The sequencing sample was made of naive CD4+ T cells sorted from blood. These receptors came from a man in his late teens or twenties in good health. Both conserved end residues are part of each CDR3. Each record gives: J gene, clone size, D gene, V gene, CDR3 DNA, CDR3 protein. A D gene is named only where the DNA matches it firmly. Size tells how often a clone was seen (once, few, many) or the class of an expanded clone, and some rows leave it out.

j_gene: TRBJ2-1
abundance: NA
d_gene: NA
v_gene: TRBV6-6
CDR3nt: TGTGCCAGCAGCCGCCGGGACCTCAATGAGCAGTTCTTC
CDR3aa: CASSRRDLNEQFF

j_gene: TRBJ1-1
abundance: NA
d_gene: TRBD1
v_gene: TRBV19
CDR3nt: TGTGCCAGTAGTAGATCCGGGACAGCGGGGAACACTGAAGCTTTCTTT
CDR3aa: CASSRSGTAGNTEAFF

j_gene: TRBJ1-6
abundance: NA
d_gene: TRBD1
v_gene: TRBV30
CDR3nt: TGTGCCTGGAGTGTACGGGCAGGGGGCGATTCACCCCTTCACTTT
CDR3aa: CAWSVRAGGDSPLHF

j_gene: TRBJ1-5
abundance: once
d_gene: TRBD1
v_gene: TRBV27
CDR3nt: TGTGCCAGCAGCTACAGGGGCGATCAGCCCCAGCATTTT
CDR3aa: CASSYRGDQPQHF

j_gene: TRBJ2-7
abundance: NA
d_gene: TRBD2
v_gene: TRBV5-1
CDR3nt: TGCGCCAGCAAACTAGCGGGGGGGACCTACGAGCAGTACTTC
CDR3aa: CASKLAGGTYEQYF

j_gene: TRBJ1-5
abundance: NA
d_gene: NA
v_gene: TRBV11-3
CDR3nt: TGTGCCAGCAGCTTGAGACAGGAGCCATTCAATCAGCCCCAGCATTTT
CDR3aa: CASSLRQEPFNQPQHF

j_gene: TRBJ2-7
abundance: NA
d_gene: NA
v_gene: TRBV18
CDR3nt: TGTGCCAGCTCACCACCGGTCGGAGACGAGCAGTACTTC
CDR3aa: CASSPPVGDEQYF

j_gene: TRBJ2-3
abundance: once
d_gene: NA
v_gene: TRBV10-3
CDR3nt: TGTGCCATCAGCGGGGCCGAATCGGGCACAGATACGCAGTATTTT
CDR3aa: CAISGAESGTDTQYF

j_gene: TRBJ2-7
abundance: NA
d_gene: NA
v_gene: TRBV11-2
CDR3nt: TGTGCCAGCAGCCCAAGGGGGGCCTCCTACGAGCAGTACTTC
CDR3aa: CASSPRGASYEQYF

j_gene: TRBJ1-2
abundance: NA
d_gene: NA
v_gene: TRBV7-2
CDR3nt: TGTGCCAGCAGCGATAGGGGGTCCTATGGCTACACCTTC
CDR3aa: CASSDRGSYGYTF

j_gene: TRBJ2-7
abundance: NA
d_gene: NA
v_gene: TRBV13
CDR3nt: TGTGCCAGCAGCTTAGACAGGGCCCACGAGCAGTACTTC
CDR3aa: CASSLDRAHEQYF

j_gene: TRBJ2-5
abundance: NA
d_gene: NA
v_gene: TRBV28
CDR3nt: TGTGCCAGCAGTTTGGGAGCGGGGACCCAGTACTTC
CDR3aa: CASSLGAGTQYF

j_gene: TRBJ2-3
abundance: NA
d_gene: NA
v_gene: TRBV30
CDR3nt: TGTGCCTGGAGTCTCATCCAGCGGACAGGCACAGATACGCAGTATTTT
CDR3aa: CAWSLIQRTGTDTQYF

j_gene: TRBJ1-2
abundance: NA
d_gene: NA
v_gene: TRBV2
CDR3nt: TGTGCCAGCAGTGGACACTCCACGCCAGGTGGCTACACCTTC
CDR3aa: CASSGHSTPGGYTF

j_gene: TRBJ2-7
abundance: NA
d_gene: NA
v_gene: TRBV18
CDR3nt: TGTGCCAGCTCACCACGACTAACCTCCTACGAGCAGTACTTC
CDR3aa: CASSPRLTSYEQYF

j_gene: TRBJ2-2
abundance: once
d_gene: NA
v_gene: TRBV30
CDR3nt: TGTGCCTGGAGTAGCACCGGGGAGCTGTTTTTT
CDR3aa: CAWSSTGELFF

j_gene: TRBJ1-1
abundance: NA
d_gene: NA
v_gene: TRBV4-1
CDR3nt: TGCGCCAGCAGCCAAGAGGGGAAAGGGATCCACACTGAAGCTTTCTTT
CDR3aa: CASSQEGKGIHTEAFF

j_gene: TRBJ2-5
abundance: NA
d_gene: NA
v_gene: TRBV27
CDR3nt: TGTGCCAGCAGTATTCAAGAGACCCAGTACTTC
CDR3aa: CASSIQETQYF

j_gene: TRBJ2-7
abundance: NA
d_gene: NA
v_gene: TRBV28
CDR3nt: TGTGCCAGCAGTTCCGTACCCTCCTACGAGCAGTACTTC
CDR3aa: CASSSVPSYEQYF

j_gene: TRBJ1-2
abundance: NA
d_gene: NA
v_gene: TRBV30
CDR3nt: TGTGCCTGGAGACAGGCCCACCTTGGGGGCTACACCTTC
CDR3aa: CAWRQAHLGGYTF

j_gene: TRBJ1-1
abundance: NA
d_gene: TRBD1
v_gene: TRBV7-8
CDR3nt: TGTGCCAGCAGCCACAGAATAGGGCAGGGGGCCCCTGAAGCTTTCTTT
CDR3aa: CASSHRIGQGAPEAFF

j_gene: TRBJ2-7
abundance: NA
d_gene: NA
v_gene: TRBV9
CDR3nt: TGTGCCAGCAGCGGCCCAACGGGGGAGCAGTACTTC
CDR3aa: CASSGPTGEQYF

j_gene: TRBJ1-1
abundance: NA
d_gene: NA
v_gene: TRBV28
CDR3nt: TGTGCCAGCAGCTACAGGGAGGCAACTGAAGCTTTCTTT
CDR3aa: CASSYREATEAFF

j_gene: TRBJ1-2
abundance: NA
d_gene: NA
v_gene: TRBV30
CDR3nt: TGTGCCTGGAGTGTTGGCGGAACTAACTATGGCTACACCTTC
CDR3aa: CAWSVGGTNYGYTF

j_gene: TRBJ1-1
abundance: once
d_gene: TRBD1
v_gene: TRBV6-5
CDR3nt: TGTGCCAGCAGTTACGGGGACAGGGCACCCACTGAAGCTTTCTTT
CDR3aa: CASSYGDRAPTEAFF

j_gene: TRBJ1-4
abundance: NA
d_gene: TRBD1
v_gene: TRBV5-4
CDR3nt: TGTGCCAGCAGCTGGGACAGATCAACTAATGAAAAACTGTTTTTT
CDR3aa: CASSWDRSTNEKLFF

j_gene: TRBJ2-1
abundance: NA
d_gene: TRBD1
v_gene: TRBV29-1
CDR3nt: TGCAGCGCCCGTAAGGGGACAGGGGGCAATGAGCAGTTCTTC
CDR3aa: CSARKGTGGNEQFF

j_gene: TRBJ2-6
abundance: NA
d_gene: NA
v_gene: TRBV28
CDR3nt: TGTGCCAGCTCCGATCGCCCAGGGTCTGGGGCCAACGTCCTGACTTTC
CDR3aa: CASSDRPGSGANVLTF

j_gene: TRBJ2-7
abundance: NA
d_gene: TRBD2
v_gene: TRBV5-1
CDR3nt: TGCGCCAGCAGCTTTCTTTTAGCGGGATCCTCCTACGAGCAGTACTTC
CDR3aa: CASSFLLAGSSYEQYF

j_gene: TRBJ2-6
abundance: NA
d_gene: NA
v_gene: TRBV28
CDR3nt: TGTGCCACCCTCAGACACGCCATTTCCTCTGGGGCCAACGTCCTGACTTTC
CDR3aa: CATLRHAISSGANVLTF

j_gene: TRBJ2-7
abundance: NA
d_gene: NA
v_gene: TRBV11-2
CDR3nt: TGTGCCAGCAGCTTAGCCGCGGGATTCTCCTACGAGCAGTACTTC
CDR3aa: CASSLAAGFSYEQYF

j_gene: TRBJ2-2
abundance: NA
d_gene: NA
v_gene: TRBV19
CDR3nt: TGTGCCAGTAGTAACCCCGGGGAGCTGTTTTTT
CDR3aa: CASSNPGELFF

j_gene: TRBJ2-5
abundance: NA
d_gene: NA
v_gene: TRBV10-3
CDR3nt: TGTGCCATCAGTGAGTCGGAGGAGAGAATCAGGGAGACCCAGTACTTC
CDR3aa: CAISESEERIRETQYF

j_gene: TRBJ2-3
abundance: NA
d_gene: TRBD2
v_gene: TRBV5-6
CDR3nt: TGTGCCAGCAGCCCGGGACTAGCCTCCACAGATACGCAGTATTTT
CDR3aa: CASSPGLASTDTQYF

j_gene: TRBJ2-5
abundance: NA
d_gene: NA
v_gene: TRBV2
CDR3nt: TGTGCCAGCGACGGGGTTTCAGCAGAGACCCAGTACTTC
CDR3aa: CASDGVSAETQYF

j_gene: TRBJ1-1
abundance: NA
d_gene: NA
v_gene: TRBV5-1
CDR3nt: TGCGCCAGCAGCTTGGTAGCGACATTGAACACTGAAGCTTTCTTT
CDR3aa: CASSLVATLNTEAFF

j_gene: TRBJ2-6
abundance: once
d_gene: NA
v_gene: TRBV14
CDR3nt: TGTGCCAGCAGCGACCGGAGCTCTGGGGCCAACGTCCTGACTTTC
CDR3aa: CASSDRSSGANVLTF

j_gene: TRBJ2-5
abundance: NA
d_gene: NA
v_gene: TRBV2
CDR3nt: TGTGCCAGCAGGACAGAAGAGACCCAGTACTTC
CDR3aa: CASRTEETQYF

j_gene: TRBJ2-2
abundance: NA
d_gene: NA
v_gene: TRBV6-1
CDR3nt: TGTGCCAGCGGGGGCGGGATCAGTATCACCGGGGAGCTGTTTTTT
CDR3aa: CASGGGISITGELFF

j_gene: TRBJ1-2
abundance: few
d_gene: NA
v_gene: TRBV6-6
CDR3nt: TGTGCCAGCAGTTACCGTGAGGGGAACTATGGCTACACCTTC
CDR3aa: CASSYREGNYGYTF

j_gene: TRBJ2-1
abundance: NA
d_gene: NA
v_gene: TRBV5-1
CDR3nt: TGCGCCAGCAGCTTGTTAGGGACCTACAATGAGCAGTTCTTC
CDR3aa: CASSLLGTYNEQFF

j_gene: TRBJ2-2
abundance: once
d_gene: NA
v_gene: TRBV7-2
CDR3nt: TGTGCCAGCAGCTTAGCCCTACTGGGGGCCGGGGAGCTGTTTTTT
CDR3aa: CASSLALLGAGELFF

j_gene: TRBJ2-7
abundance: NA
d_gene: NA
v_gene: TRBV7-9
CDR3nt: TGTGCCAGCAGCAAGACCCAGGGCTCCTACGAGCAGTACTTC
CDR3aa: CASSKTQGSYEQYF

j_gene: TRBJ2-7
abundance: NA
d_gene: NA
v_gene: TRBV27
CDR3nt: TGTGCCAGCAGTTTCTCTCTAGGAGTCTACGAGCAGTACTTC
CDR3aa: CASSFSLGVYEQYF

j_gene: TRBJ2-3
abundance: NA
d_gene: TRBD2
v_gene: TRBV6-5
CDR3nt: TGTGCCACCACTAGCGGGACGGTAGATACGCAGTATTTT
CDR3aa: CATTSGTVDTQYF

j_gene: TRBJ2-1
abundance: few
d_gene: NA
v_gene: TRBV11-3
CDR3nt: TGTGCCAGCAGCTTAGACGGCAATGAGCAGTTCTTC
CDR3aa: CASSLDGNEQFF

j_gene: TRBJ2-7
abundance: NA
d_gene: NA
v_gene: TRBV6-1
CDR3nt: TGTGCCAGCAGGGAAGGACAGACCTTCGAGCAGTACTTC
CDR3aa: CASREGQTFEQYF

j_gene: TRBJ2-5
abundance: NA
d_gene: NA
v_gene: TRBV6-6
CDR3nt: TGTGCCAGCAGTTATGGGCAAGAGACCCAGTACTTC
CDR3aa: CASSYGQETQYF

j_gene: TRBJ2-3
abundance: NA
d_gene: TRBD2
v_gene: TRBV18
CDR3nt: TGTGCCAGCTCACTTCCGGGACTAGCACCCGATACGCAGTATTTT
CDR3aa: CASSLPGLAPDTQYF

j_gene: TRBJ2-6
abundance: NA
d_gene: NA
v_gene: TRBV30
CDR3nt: TGTGCCTGGGGAAGTGAGGCCCTCAACTCTGGGGCCAACGTCCTGACTTTC
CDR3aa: CAWGSEALNSGANVLTF

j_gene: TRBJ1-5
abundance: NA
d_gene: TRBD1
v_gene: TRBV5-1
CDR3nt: TGCGCCAGCAGCTTAGGGACAGTCAAGGACCAGCCCCAGCATTTT
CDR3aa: CASSLGTVKDQPQHF

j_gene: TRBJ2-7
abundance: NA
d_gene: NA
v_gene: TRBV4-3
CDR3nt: TGCGCCAGCAGCTTAACAGGGTCCTACGAGCAGTACTTC
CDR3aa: CASSLTGSYEQYF

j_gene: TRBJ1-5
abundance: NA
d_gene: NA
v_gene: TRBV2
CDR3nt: TGTGCCAGCAGTAGAGGGGCAGCCAGGGAAAGCAATCAGCCCCAGCATTTT
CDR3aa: CASSRGAARESNQPQHF